This T cell receptor beta chain was observed in a study of beta chain features in type 1 diabetes. CDR1 and CDR2 (germline): MDHEN, SYDVKM. Trimming pared 1 base from V and 3 bases from J, leaving 7 bases between. This CDR3 is built from 14 residues. Since all of the isolated RNA was reverse transcribed, expressed TCRB transcripts were what got sequenced. Only in-frame clones appear in the TCRdb table, and some are missing; sequencing was by immunoSEQ multiplex PCR. Of fewer than 900,000 clones in the sample, roughly 16% were seen once. A single heparinised blood sample, averaging about 120 mL, was obtained per donor. This clone was counted a few times.

This TCR came from a young woman in good health. Sequencing used naive CD4+ T cells from blood. The chain uses TRBV28 and TRBJ1-5; D is undetermined. The CDR3 DNA sequence: TGTGCCAGCAGTTTATCAGGAAACAATCAGCCCCAGCATTTT. It is translated as CASSLSGNNQPQHF.